This T cell receptor beta chain was recorded in a study of T cell responses to AZD1222 COVID-19 vaccine. Clones were sequenced by immunoSEQ multiplex PCR, and TCRdb holds only the in-frame ones, with some missing. The sample records about 160,000 clones, 92% being singletons. Germline CDR1 is PRHDT and CDR2 is FYEKMQ (reference sequence). CDR3 length: 14 amino acids. Trimming removed 3 bases at V and 9 bases at J, with 15 bases between. The sequences come from peripheral blood, collected on day 0 of MenACWY control vaccination. J is TRBJ2-1 and V is TRBV13; unclear D gene. The sequence was obtained from an adult in good health. The CDR3 sequence is CASSFPPVLREQFF. CDR3 nucleotide sequence: TGTGCCAGCAGCTTTCCGCCGGTCTTGCGTGAGCAGTTCTTC.